This T cell receptor (beta chain) was profiled in a study of identical twins. General study points: In cord blood, abundant beta clonotypes had fewer insertions; memory showed no trend.

TCRdb analysed the 5' RACE reads with MiXCR anew, one entry per CDR3 protein. The sample has 1.5 million to 2 million distinct CDR3 sequences; more than 30% are singletons. Details on this clonotype: Its antigen is as yet unknown. Given the absence of the conserved phenylalanine or tryptophan at the CDR3 end, a read error is likely.

V was clipped by 5 bases and J by 0 bases; unmatched bases: 4. The CDR3 sequence is 15 residues long. The sequencing input was cord blood. This sequence joins TRBV12-3 or TRBV12-4 and TRBJ2-3; TRBD1 agrees at 8 bases. This receptor was identified in a newborn girl in good health. The CDR3 nucleotides read TGTGCCAGCAGTGCGGGACAGGCTAGCACAGATACGCAGTATTCT. Translated: CASSAGQASTDTQYS.